These 16 T cell receptor beta chains were all obtained from the same sample, sequenced in a study of T cells in Graves' hyperthyroidism and ophthalmopathy. TCR beta CDR3 regions were amplified from RNA. The TCR CDR3 first-round RT-PCR relied on the HTBI primer set. Each CDR3 protein is one row after TCRdb ran MiXCR on the multiplex PCR reads. The sample includes 550,000 to 700,000 distinct CDR3 sequences, approximately 14% of them seen just once. The sample was blood. These receptors were taken from a woman in her thirties or forties with Graves' ophthalmopathy.

This clonotype was picked up many times. This chain links TRBV20-1 with TRBJ2-7; D might be TRBD1 (6 bases). The CDR3 has 12 residues. With 5 bases removed from V and 6 bases from J, the gap between germline ends came to 14 bases. CDR1 is DFQATT, CDR2 SNEGSKA, per germline (reference sequence). The CDR3, as DNA: TGCAGTGCTCCCCGGGAAGGGGGCGAGCAGTACTTC. Translation gives CSAPREGGEQYF.

This clonotype appeared many times. The gene calls are TRBV12-3 or TRBV12-4 and TRBJ2-7; TRBD2 aligns across 15 bases. J was trimmed by 4 bases and V by 5 bases; bases with no gene match: 9. The CDR3 extends over 17 amino acids. CDR3 residues: CASSPTRTSGRVYEQYF. The CDR3 DNA reads as TGTGCCAGCAGTCCCACCCGGACTAGCGGGAGGGTATACGAGCAGTACTTC.

The DNA for the CDR3 is TGTGCCAGCAGCCCGAGCCTTGGAGCTACTGAAGCTTTCTTT. This translates into CASSPSLGATEAFF. The chain uses TRBV7-9 and TRBJ1-1; D gene unclear. This CDR3 has 14 amino acids. CDR1 is SEHNR and CDR2 is FQNEAQ in the germline V gene (reference sequence). The V end lost 5 bases, the J end lost 5 bases, and 15 bases lay between the germline ends.

This clonotype was detected many times. The chain recombines TRBV19 with TRBJ2-2; TRBD2 matches at 7 bases. The germline V gene has CDR1 LNHDA and CDR2 SQIVND (reference sequence). V was pared by 5 bases and J by 2 bases, with 5 bases of the junction left unmatched. The CDR3 sequence is 15 residues long. CDR3 bases: TGTGCCAGTAGTCCTAGCGGTTATAACACCGGGGAGCTGTTTTTT. It yields the protein CASSPSGYNTGELFF.

This clonotype showed up many times. The chain carries TRBV18 and TRBJ1-1; 8 nucleotides line up with TRBD1. Germline CDR1 and CDR2: KGHSH and LQKENI. There are 14 residues in the CDR3. The V gene end was trimmed by 3 bases and the J gene end by 5 bases; junction bases not matched to a gene: 5. CDR3 coding DNA: TGTGCCAGCTCACCGGACAGGGATCGGACTGAAGCTTTCTTT. Translated, it gives CASSPDRDRTEAFF.

There are many counts of this clonotype. This chain uses TRBV6-5 with TRBJ1-2; D is uncertain. The V gene's germline CDR1 is MNHEY and CDR2 SVGAGI. The CDR3 sequence is 15 residues long. The V end lost 0 bases, the J end lost 1 base, and 9 bases lay between the germline ends. Here the CDR3 reads CASSYSGRNNYGYTF. The CDR3 DNA reads TGTGCCAGCAGTTACTCTGGACGGAATAACTATGGCTACACCTTC.

This clonotype appeared many times. The rearrangement links TRBV6-1 to TRBJ2-7; TRBD1 matches 7 bases. Trimming at V came to 1 base and at J to 0 bases, leaving 6 bases not matched to a gene. CDR3 length: 16 amino acids. Per the germline V gene, CDR1 is MNHNS and CDR2 is SASEGT. The CDR3 loop reads CASSEVGTDPSYEQYF. The CDR3 DNA reads TGTGCCAGCAGTGAAGTGGGGACAGATCCCTCCTACGAGCAGTACTTC.

This clonotype has a count of ten or more. This rearrangement joins TRBV6-2 or TRBV6-3 to TRBJ2-7, with TRBD2 identical over 8 bases. The CDR3 sequence is 13 residues long. Per germline, CDR1 MNHEY and CDR2 SVGEGT. Unmatched junction bases numbered 7, after V lost 7 bases and J lost 5 bases. CDR3 sequence: CASIGRAGDEQYF. In DNA form, the CDR3 reads TGTGCCAGCATCGGGAGGGCCGGGGACGAGCAGTACTTC.

This clonotype was observed at least ten times. The genes are TRBV20-1 and TRBJ2-7; D may be TRBD1 (5 bases). V lost 4 bases and J lost 4, with 8 bases in between. The V gene's germline CDR1 is DFQATT and CDR2 SNEGSKA (reference sequence). The CDR3 runs to 11 residues. The CDR3 DNA is TGCAGTGCTACCAGGGTGTACGAGCAGTACTTC. This translates into CSATRVYEQYF.

There are many counts of this clonotype. The V and J genes are TRBV14 and TRBJ2-4; D remains ambiguous. The CDR3 spans 13 residues. V was shortened by 1 base and J by 6 bases, with 7 bases between the two germline ends. Per the germline V gene, CDR1 is SGHDN and CDR2 is FVKESK. CDR3 in DNA: TGTGCCAGCAGCCAAGTAGAGTTAAACATTCAGTACTTC. Translating gives CASSQVELNIQYF.

The chain carries TRBV5-1 and TRBJ1-5; D not certain. The CDR3 totals 15 residues. Germline-derived CDR1 and CDR2 are SGHRS and YFSETQ. V lost 4 bases and J 0 bases, leaving 11 bases between the germline ends. The CDR3 DNA reads TGCGCCAGCAGCCCCGAAGGTGATAGCAATCAGCCCCAGCATTTT. This gives the protein CASSPEGDSNQPQHF.

This clonotype showed up just a few times. The chain carries TRBV15 and TRBJ2-7; no reliable D call. CDR3 length equals 14 residues. V was trimmed by 0 bases and J by 3 bases, leaving 9 bases between them. The germline V gene encodes CDR1 LNHNV and CDR2 YYDKDF (reference sequence). This CDR3 reads CATSRDREFYEQYF. In DNA form, the CDR3 reads TGTGCCACCAGCAGAGATCGAGAGTTCTACGAGCAGTACTTC.

The J gene is TRBJ2-4, the V gene TRBV2; D gene uncertain. The CDR3 is 17 residues long. V was cut by 4 bases and J by 1 base, with 17 bases left in between. CDR1 is SNHLY, CDR2 FYNNEI, per germline. The CDR3 sequence is CASSATAAWVAKNIQYF. In nucleotides, the CDR3 is TGTGCCAGCAGTGCAACGGCCGCATGGGTGGCCAAAAACATTCAGTACTTC.

This clonotype appeared once. The V and J genes are TRBV6-2 or TRBV6-3 and TRBJ2-7, with D perhaps matching TRBD1 or TRBD2 (6 bases each). Germline V gene sequence: CDR1 MNHEY, CDR2 SVGEGT. The CDR3 is made up of 13 amino acids. V lost 4 bases, J lost 5 bases, and 12 bases lay in between. CDR3 protein: CASSSSGGNEQYF. The CDR3 DNA reads TGTGCCAGCAGTTCCTCCGGGGGCAACGAGCAGTACTTC.

This sequence joins TRBV18 and TRBJ1-1, with 9 bases that match TRBD1. J gave up 4 bases and V 6 bases, and 12 bases lay outside the gene matches. The CDR3 is 16 residues long. Germline CDR1 and CDR2: KGHSH and LQKENI. CDR3 DNA sequence: TGTGCCAGCTCCGCGTCCGGGACAGGGTTAAGCACTGAAGCTTTCTTT. This encodes CASSASGTGLSTEAFF.

This clonotype was counted many times. The chain employs TRBV27 and TRBJ2-4; D remains ambiguous. Germline V gene sequence: CDR1 MNHEY, CDR2 SMNVEV (reference sequence). Trimming removed 2 bases from V and 0 bases from J, with 5 bases in between. This CDR3 contains 14 residues. The CDR3 DNA is TGTGCCAGCAGTTTAAGAGGAGCCAAAAACATTCAGTACTTC. This gives the protein CASSLRGAKNIQYF.